This T cell receptor beta chain originates from a study of blood T cell dynamics during melanoma immunotherapy (TCRdb year 2020). Describing the broader study: All patients had metastatic melanoma and were given first-line pembrolizumab or nivolumab plus ipilimumab as standard of care in the United Kingdom. Peripheral T cell receptor repertoires of metastatic melanoma patients were profiled before and after one cycle of checkpoint inhibitor therapy to find early correlates of response. The training cohort was made up of consecutive patients, while a further independent group of patients from the same centre was pooled to form an external validation set. Broad study findings and their caveats: The study could not determine whether the T cell clones driving repertoire changes were melanoma-specific or reflected general immune activation. The relatively small sample size was acknowledged as a potential limitation on generalization of the results. A bifurcated reorganization of the PBMC repertoire at W3, with increased clonality or increased diversity, was observed in patients who later achieved disease control, unlike in progressors.

The time point label, as the study defines it: pre-treatment baseline. Blood samples were taken before treatment (T0) and at week 3 (W3), following the first cycle of checkpoint blockade. Except for two patients with rapid clinical progression, response was assessed 12 weeks after the first infusion by RECIST 1.1; disease control meant complete response, partial response or stable disease. Patients with prior systemic cancer treatment, concomitant immunosuppressant therapy or synchronous other active malignancies were excluded. TCR beta was sequenced in both bulk PBMC and plasma cell-free DNA in order to track circulating cells as well as T cell turnover. Lymphoprep and SepMate tubes were used to isolate PBMC from blood, and red cell lysis was then performed. QIAamp DNA Blood Mini kits were used to extract DNA from PBMC and from sorted T cell subsets. As concerns this clone: Its target antigen remains unknown. Within one base of it there is no much larger clone, and no base qualities were kept.

A fixed 350 ng of DNA was loaded for every bulk PBMC sample. TCR beta CDR3 sequences were amplified from genomic DNA with the immunoSEQ TCRb Assay kit following manufacturer instructions. The KAPA Library Quantification Kit for Illumina platforms was used to quantify the pooled libraries by qPCR. Pooled libraries were sequenced on an Illumina NextSeq 500, clustered at roughly 0.6-1.2 pM. As for the original processing: TCR data were analyzed with immunoSEQ ANALYZER and the R LymphoSeq package. A rearrangement efficiency score was calculated as productive divided by the sum of productive and non-productive CDR3 sequences. Within each patient, timepoints were compared pairwise for clonality, measured with the Gini coefficient, and for diversity, measured with the Renyi index at alpha=1. In LymphoSeq, clonal relatedness was computed with an edit distance of 3 and repertoire similarity was computed with the Bhattacharyya coefficient. To classify response, a linear discriminant analysis based on week-3 changes in clonality and diversity was built using the R MASS and caret packages. TCRdb obtained this table from immuneACCESS and retained in-frame rearrangements with V and J assigned. These tables miss some clones; where compared with another copy, unresolved V genes account for less than half of the shortfall, and the remainder is unexplained. V and J calls and clone size are those listed in that table; D and trimming were worked out from the DNA. The sample table lists several thousand clones, about nine tenths of them with a count of one. Jointly, the top ten make up around 1.9% of the sample.

V lost 8 bases and J lost 3 bases; the stretch between them is 19 bases long. Inclusive of the bounding cysteine and phenylalanine, the CDR3 is 15 residues long. The entry retains the CDR3 DNA only, 45 bases that are in frame from base 1. In the germline V gene (reference sequence), CDR1 corresponds to LNHDA and CDR2 to SQIVND. This receptor chain uses TRBV19 and TRBJ1-2; a tentative D match to TRBD1 spans 5 bases. The clonotype comes from a human donor with melanoma. The specimen was blood, collected from a patient treated with checkpoint blockade. For the CDR3, the sequence is CASVGDASLHYGYTF. Here is the DNA: TGTGCCAGTGTGGGGGACGCCAGCCTCCACTATGGCTACACCTTC.